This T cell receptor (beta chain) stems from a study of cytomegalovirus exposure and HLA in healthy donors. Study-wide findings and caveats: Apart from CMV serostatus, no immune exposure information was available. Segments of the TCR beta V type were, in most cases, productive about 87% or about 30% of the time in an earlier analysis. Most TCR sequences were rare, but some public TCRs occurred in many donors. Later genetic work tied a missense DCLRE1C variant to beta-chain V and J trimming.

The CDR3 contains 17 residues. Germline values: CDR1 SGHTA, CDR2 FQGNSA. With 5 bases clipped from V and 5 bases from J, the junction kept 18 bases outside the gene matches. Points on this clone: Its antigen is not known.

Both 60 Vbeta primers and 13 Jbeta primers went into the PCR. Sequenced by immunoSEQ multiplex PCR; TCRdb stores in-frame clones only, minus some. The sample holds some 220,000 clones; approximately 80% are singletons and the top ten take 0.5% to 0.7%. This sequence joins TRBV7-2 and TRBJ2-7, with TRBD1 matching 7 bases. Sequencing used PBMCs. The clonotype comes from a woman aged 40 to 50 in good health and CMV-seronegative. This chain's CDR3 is CASSRRTGVPSTNEQYF. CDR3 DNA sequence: TGTGCCAGCAGCCGTCGTACAGGGGTTCCCTCTACGAACGAGCAGTACTTC. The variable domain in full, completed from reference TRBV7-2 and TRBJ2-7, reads GAGVSQSPSNKVTEKGKDVELRCDPISGHTALYWYRQSLGQGLEFLIYFQGNSAPDKSGLPSDRFSAERTGGSVSTLTIQRTQQEDSAVYLCASSRRTGVPSTNEQYFGPGTRLTVT.